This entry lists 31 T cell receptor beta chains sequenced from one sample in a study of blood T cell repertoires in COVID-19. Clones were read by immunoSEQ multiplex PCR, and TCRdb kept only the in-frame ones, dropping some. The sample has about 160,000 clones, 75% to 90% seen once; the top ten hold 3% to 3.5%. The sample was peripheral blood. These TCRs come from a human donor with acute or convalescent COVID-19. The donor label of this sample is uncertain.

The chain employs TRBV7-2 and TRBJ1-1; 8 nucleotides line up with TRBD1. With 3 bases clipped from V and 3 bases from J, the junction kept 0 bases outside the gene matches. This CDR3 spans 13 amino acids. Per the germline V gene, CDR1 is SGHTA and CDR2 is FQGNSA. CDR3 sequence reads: CASSLTGDTEAFF. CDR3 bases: TGTGCCAGCAGCTTGACAGGGGACACTGAAGCTTTCTTT.

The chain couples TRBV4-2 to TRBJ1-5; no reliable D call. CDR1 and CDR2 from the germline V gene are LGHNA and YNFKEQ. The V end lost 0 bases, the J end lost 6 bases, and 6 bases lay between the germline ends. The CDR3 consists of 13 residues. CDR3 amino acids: CASSQDGSQPQHF. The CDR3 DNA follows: TGTGCCAGCAGCCAAGATGGCAGTCAGCCCCAGCATTTT.

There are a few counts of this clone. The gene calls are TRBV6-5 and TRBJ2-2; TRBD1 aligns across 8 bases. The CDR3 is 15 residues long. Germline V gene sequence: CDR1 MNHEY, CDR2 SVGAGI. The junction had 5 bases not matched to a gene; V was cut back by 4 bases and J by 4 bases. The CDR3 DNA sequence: TGTGCCAGCAGTTTAGTCCAGGGGGCCACCGGGGAGCTGTTTTTT. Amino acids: CASSLVQGATGELFF.

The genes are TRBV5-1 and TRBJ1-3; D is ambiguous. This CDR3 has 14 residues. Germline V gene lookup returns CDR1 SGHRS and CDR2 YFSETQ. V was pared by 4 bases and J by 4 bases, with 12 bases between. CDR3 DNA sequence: TGCGCCAGCAGCCCGAGGGTTGCAGGAAACACCATATATTTT. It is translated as CASSPRVAGNTIYF.

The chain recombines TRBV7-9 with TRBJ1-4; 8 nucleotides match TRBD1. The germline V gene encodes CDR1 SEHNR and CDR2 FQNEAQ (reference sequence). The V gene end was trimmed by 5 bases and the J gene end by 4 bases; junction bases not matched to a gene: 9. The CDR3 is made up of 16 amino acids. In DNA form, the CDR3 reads TGTGCCAGCAGCCCAACCCGGACAGGGAATAATGAAAAACTGTTTTTT. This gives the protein CASSPTRTGNNEKLFF.

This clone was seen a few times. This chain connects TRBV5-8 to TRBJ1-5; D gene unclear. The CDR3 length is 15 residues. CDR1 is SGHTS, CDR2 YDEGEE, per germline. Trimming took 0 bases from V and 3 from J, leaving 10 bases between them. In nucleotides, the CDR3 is TGTGCCAGCAGCTTGGGCAGGTCCGTCAATCAGCCCCAGCATTTT. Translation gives CASSLGRSVNQPQHF.

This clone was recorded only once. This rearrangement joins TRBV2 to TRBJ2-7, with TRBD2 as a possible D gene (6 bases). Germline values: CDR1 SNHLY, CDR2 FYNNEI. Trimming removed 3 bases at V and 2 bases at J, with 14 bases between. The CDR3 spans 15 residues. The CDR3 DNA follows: TGTGCCAGCAGTGATAGTCAGGGAGGTGCCTACGAGCAGTACTTC. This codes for CASSDSQGGAYEQYF.

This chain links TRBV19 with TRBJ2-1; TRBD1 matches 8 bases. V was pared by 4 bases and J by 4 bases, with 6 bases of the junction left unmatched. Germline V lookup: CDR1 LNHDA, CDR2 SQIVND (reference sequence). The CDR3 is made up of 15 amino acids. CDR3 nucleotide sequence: TGTGCCAGTAGTACACACAGGGGGTCATACAATGAGCAGTTCTTC. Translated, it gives CASSTHRGSYNEQFF.

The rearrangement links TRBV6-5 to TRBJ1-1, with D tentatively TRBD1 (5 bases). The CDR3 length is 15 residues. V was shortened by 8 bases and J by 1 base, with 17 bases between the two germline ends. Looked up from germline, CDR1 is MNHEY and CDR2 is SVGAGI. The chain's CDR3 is CASVPGGVGNTEAFF. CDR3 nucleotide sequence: TGTGCCAGCGTGCCCGGGGGTGTAGGGAACACTGAAGCTTTCTTT.

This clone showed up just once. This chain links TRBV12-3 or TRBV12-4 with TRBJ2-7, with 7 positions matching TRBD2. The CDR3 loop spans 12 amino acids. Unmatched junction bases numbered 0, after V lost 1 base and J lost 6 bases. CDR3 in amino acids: CASSLGTSEQYF. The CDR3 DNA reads TGTGCCAGCAGTTTAGGGACTAGCGAGCAGTACTTC.

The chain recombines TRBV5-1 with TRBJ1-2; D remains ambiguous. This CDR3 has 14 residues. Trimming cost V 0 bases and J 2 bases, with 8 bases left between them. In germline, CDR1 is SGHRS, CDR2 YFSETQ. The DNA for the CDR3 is TGCGCCAGCAGCTTGGAGACTCAAAACTATGGCTACACCTTC. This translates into CASSLETQNYGYTF.

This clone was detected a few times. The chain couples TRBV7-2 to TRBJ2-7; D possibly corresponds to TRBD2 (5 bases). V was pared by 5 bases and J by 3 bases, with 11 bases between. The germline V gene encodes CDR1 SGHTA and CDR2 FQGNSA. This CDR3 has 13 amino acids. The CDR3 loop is CASSPRGLYEQYF. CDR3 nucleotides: TGTGCCAGCAGCCCTCGGGGTCTCTACGAGCAGTACTTC.

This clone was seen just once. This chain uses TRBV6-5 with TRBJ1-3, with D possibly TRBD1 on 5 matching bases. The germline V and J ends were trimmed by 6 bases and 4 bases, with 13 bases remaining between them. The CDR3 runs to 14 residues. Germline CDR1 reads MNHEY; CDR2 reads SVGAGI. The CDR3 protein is CASSAPGGGNTIYF. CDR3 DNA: TGTGCCAGCAGCGCCCCCGGGGGGGGAAACACCATATATTTT.

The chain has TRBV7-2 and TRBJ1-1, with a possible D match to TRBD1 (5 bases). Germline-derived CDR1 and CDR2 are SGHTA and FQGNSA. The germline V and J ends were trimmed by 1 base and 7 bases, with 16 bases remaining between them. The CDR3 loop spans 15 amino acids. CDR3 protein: CASSLDNAGGGEAFF. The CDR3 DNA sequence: TGTGCCAGCAGCTTAGATAACGCGGGGGGAGGTGAAGCTTTCTTT. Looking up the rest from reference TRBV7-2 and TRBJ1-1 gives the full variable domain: GAGVSQSPSNKVTEKGKDVELRCDPISGHTALYWYRQSLGQGLEFLIYFQGNSAPDKSGLPSDRFSAERTGGSVSTLTIQRTQQEDSAVYLCASSLDNAGGGEAFFGQGTRLTVV.

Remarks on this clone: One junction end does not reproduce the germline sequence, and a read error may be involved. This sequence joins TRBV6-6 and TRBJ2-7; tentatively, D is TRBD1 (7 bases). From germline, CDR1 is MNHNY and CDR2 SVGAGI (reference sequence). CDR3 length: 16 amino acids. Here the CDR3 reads CASSYSKEGARNEQYF. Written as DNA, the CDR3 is TGTGCCAGCAGCTACTCTAAGGAGGGGGCGCGCAACGAGCAGTACTTC.

The CDR3 sequence: CASSLRRQGVLRSTNEKLFF. CDR3 DNA sequence: TGTGCCAGCAGTTTACGGCGACAGGGGGTGTTGCGGAGTACTAATGAAAAACTGTTTTTT. This chain joins TRBV28 and TRBJ1-4; TRBD1 matches at 9 bases. CDR1 and CDR2 from the germline V gene are MDHEN and SYDVKM. Trimming took 2 bases from V and 2 from J; bases not matched to a gene: 15. The CDR3 sequence is 20 residues long.

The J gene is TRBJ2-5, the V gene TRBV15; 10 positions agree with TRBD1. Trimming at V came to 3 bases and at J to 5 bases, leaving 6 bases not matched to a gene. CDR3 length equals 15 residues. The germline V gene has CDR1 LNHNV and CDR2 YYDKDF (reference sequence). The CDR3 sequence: CATSSDRGRWETQYF. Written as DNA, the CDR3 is TGTGCCACCAGCAGCGACAGGGGGCGCTGGGAGACCCAGTACTTC.

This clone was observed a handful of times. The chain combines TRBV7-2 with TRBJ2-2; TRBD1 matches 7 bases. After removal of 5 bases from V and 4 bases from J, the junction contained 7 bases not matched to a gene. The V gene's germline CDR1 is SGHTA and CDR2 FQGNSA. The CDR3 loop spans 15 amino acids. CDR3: CASSPPAGGTGELFF. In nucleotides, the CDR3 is TGTGCCAGCAGCCCCCCCGCAGGGGGCACCGGGGAGCTGTTTTTT. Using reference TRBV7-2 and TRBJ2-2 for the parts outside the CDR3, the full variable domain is GAGVSQSPSNKVTEKGKDVELRCDPISGHTALYWYRQSLGQGLEFLIYFQGNSAPDKSGLPSDRFSAERTGGSVSTLTIQRTQQEDSAVYLCASSPPAGGTGELFFGEGSRLTVL.

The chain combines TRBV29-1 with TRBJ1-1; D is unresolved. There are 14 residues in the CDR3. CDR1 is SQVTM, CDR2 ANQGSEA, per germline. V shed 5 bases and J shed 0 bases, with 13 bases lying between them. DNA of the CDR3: TGCAGCGTTCAATCAGGTTTAATGAACACTGAAGCTTTCTTT. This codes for CSVQSGLMNTEAFF.

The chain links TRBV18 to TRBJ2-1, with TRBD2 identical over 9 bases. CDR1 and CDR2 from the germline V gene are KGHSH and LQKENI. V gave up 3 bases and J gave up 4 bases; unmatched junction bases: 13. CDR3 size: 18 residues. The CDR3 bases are TGTGCCAGCTCACCTGGGGCTAGCGGGACACACCGATACAATGAGCAGTTCTTC. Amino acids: CASSPGASGTHRYNEQFF.

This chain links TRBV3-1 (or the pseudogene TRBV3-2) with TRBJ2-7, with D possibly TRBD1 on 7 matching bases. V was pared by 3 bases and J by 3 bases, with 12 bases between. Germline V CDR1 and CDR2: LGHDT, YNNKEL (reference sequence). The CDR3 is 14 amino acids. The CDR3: CASSHRQGGYEQYF. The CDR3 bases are TGTGCCAGCAGCCATCGGCAGGGGGGCTACGAGCAGTACTTC.

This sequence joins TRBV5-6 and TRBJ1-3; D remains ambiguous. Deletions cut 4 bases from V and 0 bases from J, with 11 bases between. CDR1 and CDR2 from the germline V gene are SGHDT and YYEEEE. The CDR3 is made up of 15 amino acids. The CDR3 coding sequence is TGTGCCAGCAGCCTCGGGAGACCCTCTGGAAACACCATATATTTT. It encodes CASSLGRPSGNTIYF.

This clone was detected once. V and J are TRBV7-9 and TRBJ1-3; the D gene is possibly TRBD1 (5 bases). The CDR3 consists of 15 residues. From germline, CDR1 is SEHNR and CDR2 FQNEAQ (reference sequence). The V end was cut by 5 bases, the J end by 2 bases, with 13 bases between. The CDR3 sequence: CASSHARQPGNTIYF. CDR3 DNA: TGTGCCAGCAGCCATGCGAGACAGCCTGGAAACACCATATATTTT.

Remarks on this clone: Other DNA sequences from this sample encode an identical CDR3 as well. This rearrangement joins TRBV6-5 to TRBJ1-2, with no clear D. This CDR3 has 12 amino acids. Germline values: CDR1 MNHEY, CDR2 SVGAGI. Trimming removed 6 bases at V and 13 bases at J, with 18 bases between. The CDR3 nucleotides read TGTGCCAGCAGCCAGCAGGCGCTGGGCAGCACCTTC. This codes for CASSQQALGSTF.

This chain's CDR3 is CASRPDTSWNTEAFF. CDR3 nucleotides: TGTGCCAGCAGACCCGACACATCCTGGAACACTGAAGCTTTCTTT. This chain joins TRBV6-5 and TRBJ1-1; no definite D call. CDR1 and CDR2 from the germline V gene are MNHEY and SVGAGI. Trimming took 6 bases from V and 1 from J, leaving 15 bases between them. The CDR3 length is 15 residues.

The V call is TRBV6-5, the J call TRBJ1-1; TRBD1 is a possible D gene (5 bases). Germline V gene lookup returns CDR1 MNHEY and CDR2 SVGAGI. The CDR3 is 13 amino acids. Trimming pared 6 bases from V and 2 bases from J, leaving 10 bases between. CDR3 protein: CASSDRANTEAFF. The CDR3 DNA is TGTGCCAGCAGCGACAGAGCTAACACTGAAGCTTTCTTT.

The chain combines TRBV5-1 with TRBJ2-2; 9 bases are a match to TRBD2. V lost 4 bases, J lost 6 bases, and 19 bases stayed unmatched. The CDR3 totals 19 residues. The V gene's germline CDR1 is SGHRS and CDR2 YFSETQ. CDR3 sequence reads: CASSPSLRGSRGGAGELFF. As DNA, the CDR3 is TGCGCCAGCAGCCCCAGCTTGAGAGGATCGCGCGGGGGGGCCGGGGAGCTGTTTTTT.

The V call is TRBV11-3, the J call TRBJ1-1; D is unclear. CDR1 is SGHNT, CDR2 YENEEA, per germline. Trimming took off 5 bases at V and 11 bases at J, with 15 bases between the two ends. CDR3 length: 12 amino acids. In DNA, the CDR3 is TGTGCCAGCAGCCCAAGGAGCCCTGGGGCTTTCTTT. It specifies CASSPRSPGAFF. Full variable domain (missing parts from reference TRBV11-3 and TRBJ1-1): EAGVVQSPRYKIIEKKQPVAFWCNPISGHNTLYWYLQNLGQGPELLIRYENEEAVDDSQLPKDRFSAERLKGVDSTLKIQPAELGDSAVYLCASSPRSPGAFFGQGTRLTVV.

DNA for the CDR3: TGTGCCAGCAGCTCAGGGCACCCAGGGATTAACTACACCTTC. It translates to CASSSGHPGINYTF. J is TRBJ1-2 and V is TRBV11-3, with a weak D call TRBD1 (5 bases). CDR3 size: 14 residues. The germline V gene encodes CDR1 SGHNT and CDR2 YENEEA. Trimming took off 4 bases at V and 10 bases at J, with 19 bases between the two ends.

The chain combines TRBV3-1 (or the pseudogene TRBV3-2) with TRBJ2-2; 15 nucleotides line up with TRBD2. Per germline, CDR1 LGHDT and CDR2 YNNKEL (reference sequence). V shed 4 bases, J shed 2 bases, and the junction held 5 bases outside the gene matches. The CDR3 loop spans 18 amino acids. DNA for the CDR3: TGTGCCAGCAGCCGAGGACTAGCGGGGGGGCCAAACACCGGGGAGCTGTTTTTT. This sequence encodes CASSRGLAGGPNTGELFF.

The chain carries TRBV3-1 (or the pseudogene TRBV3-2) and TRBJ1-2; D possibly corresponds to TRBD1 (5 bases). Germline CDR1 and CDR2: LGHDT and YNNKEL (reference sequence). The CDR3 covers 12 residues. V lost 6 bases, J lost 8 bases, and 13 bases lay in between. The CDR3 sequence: CASRPTAGGYTF. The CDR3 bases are TGTGCCAGCAGACCGACAGCGGGGGGCTACACCTTC.